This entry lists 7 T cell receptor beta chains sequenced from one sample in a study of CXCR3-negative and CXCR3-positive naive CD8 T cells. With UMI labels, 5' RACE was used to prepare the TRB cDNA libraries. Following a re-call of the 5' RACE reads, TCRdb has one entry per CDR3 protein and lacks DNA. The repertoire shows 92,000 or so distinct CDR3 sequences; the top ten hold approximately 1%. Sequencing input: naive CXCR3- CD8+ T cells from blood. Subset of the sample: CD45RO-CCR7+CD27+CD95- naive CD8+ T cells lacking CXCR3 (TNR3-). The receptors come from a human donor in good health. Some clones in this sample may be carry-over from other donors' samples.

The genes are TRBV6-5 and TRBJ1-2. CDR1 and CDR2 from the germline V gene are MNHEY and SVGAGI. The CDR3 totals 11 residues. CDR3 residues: CASSYGDGYTF.

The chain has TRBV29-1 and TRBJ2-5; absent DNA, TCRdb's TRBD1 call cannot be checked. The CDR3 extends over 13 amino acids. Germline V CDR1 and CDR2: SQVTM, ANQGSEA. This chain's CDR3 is CSVERDRGETQYF.

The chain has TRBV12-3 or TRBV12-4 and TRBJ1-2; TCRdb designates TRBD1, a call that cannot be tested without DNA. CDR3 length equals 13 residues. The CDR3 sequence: CASSNPTGTGYTF.

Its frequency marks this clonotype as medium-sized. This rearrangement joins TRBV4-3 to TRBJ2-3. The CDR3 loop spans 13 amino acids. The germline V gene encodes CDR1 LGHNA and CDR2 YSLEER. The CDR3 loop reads CASSLLGEDTQYF.

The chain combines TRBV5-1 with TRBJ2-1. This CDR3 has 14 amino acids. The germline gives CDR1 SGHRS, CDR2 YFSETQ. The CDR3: CASSAGRYYNEQFF. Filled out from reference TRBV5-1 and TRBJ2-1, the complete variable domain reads KAGVTQTPRYLIKTRGQQVTLSCSPISGHRSVSWYQQTPGQGLQFLFEYFSETQRNKGNFPGRFSGRQFSNSRSEMNVSTLELGDSALYLCASSAGRYYNEQFFGPGTRLTVL.

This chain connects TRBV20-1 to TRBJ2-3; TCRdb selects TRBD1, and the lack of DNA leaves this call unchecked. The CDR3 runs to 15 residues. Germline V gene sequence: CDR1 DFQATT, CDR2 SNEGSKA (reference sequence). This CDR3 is CSATGQVHTAYTQYF.

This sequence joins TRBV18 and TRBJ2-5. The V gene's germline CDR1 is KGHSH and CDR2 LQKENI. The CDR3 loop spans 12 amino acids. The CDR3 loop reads CASSPGQETQYF.